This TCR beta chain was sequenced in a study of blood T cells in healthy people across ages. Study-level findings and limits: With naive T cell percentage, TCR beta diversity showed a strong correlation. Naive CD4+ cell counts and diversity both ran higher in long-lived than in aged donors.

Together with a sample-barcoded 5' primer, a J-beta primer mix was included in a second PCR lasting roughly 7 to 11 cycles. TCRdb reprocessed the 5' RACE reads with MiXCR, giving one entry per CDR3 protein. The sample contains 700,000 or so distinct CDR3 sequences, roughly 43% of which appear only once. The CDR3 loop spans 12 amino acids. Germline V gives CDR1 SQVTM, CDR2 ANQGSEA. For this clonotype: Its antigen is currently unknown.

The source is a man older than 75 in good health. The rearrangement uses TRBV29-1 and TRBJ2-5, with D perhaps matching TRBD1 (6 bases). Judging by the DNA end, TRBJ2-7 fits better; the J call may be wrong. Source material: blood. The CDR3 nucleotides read TGCAGCTACGCCGAAGGGGGCTACGAGCAGTACTTC. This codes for CSYAEGGYEQYF.